Shown below are 8 T cell receptor beta chains from a single sample sequenced in a study of T cell responses to AZD1222 COVID-19 vaccine. Assay: immunoSEQ multiplex PCR; the TCRdb copy retains only in-frame clones and omits some. The sample consists of around 120,000 clones, more than 75% of them appearing once. Sample: peripheral blood, taken on day 0 of AZD1222 vaccination. These receptors all come from an adult in good health.

This clone was seen a few times. J is TRBJ1-2 and V is TRBV28; D is ambiguous. This CDR3 has 15 amino acids. Trimming cost V 3 bases and J 4 bases, with 15 bases left between them. Germline V gene lookup returns CDR1 MDHEN and CDR2 SYDVKM. CDR3 nucleotides: TGTGCCAGCAGTTTCCCTCCTCCTGAGGCCTATGGCTACACCTTC. Translation gives CASSFPPPEAYGYTF.

V usage is TRBV28 and J usage is TRBJ2-7; TRBD2 matches at 7 bases. There are 16 residues in the CDR3. Germline trimming cut 7 bases from V and 0 bases from J; bases unmatched to any gene: 12. Germline CDR1 MDHEN, CDR2 SYDVKM. CDR3 sequence reads: CASTTATAGPSYEQYF. Here the CDR3 DNA reads TGTGCCAGCACCACCGCCACAGCGGGGCCCTCCTACGAGCAGTACTTC.

The table lists this clone with a count of one. V and J are TRBV5-1 and TRBJ2-5; no firm D call. This CDR3 is built from 14 residues. Germline CDR1 SGHRS, CDR2 YFSETQ. Trimming took off 0 bases at V and 5 bases at J, with 11 bases between the two ends. CDR3 coding DNA: TGCGCCAGCAGCTTGGAGGCGGCCTGGGAGACCCAGTACTTC. Protein product: CASSLEAAWETQYF. Together with reference TRBV5-1 and TRBJ2-5, the CDR3 gives the full variable domain: KAGVTQTPRYLIKTRGQQVTLSCSPISGHRSVSWYQQTPGQGLQFLFEYFSETQRNKGNFPGRFSGRQFSNSRSEMNVSTLELGDSALYLCASSLEAAWETQYFGPGTRLLVL.

CDR3 DNA sequence: TGTGCCAGCAGTTTAGGACTAGCGGCGGTGGAGGAGCAGTTCTTC. Its translation is CASSLGLAAVEEQFF. The V call is TRBV6-5, the J call TRBJ2-1; 10 bases agree with TRBD2. The CDR3 totals 15 residues. CDR1 is MNHEY, CDR2 SVGAGI, per germline. The J segment lost 10 bases and the V segment lost 4 bases, leaving 10 bases of the junction unmatched.

The DNA of the CDR3 is TGTGCCAGCAGTGAAGCGCTTCTGGCGGGGGACCCCACCGGGGAGCTGTTTTTT. Translated: CASSEALLAGDPTGELFF. V usage is TRBV2 and J usage is TRBJ2-2; 7 nucleotides agree with TRBD2. CDR3 size: 18 residues. Germline assignment: CDR1 SNHLY and CDR2 FYNNEI. Trimming cost V 0 bases and J 4 bases; bases outside gene matches: 11.

The chain couples TRBV5-1 to TRBJ2-3, with D perhaps TRBD2 (6 bases). The CDR3 consists of 15 residues. Germline V gene data show CDR1 as SGHRS and CDR2 as YFSETQ. Between the trimmed V and J ends, which lost 4 bases and 1 base, there was a span of 13 bases. The CDR3 coding sequence is TGCGCCAGCAGCAAACTAGCAGGCCGCACAGATACGCAGTATTTT. This sequence encodes CASSKLAGRTDTQYF.

This clone appeared a few times. The rearrangement links TRBV20-1 to TRBJ1-3, with D maybe TRBD1 (5 bases). V shed 3 bases and J shed 0 bases, with 12 bases lying between them. The CDR3 sequence is 15 residues long. Germline loops: CDR1 DFQATT, CDR2 SNEGSKA (reference sequence). CDR3 DNA sequence: TGCAGTGCTAGTCGACAGCTGAGCTCTGGAAACACCATATATTTT. Encoded protein: CSASRQLSSGNTIYF.

The chain uses TRBV24-1 and TRBJ1-3, with 7 positions matching TRBD1. Per germline, CDR1 KGHDR and CDR2 SFDVKD. V gave up 9 bases and J gave up 0 bases; unmatched junction bases: 13. CDR3 length: 17 amino acids. CDR3 coding DNA: TGTGCCACCCCGGACAGGAGGGGGGTAAGCTCTGGAAACACCATATATTTT. It codes for CATPDRRGVSSGNTIYF.